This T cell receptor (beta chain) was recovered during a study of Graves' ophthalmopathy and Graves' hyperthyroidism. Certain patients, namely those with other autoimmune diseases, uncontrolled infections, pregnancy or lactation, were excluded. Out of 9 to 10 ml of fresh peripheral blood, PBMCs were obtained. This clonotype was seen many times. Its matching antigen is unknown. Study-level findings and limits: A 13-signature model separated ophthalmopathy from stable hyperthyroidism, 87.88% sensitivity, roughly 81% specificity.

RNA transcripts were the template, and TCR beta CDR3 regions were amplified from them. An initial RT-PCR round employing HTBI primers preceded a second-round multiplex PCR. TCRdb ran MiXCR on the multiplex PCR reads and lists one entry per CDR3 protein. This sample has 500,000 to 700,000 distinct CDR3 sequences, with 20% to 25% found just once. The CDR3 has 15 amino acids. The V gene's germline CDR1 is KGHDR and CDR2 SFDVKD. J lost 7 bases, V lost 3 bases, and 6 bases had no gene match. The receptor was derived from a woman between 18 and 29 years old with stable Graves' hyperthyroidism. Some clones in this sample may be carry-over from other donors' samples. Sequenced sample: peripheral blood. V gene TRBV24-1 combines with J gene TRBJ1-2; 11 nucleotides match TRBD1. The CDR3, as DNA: TGTGCCACCAGTGATCCGGGACAGGGGGAAGTTGGCTACACCTTC. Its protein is CATSDPGQGEVGYTF.